This is a list of T cell receptor beta chains from one sample in a study of blood T cell repertoires in COVID-19. Sequencing used immunoSEQ multiplex PCR; TCRdb keeps in-frame clones, though not all of them. The table lists a few hundred thousand clones, more than 85% of them singletons. Source material: PBMCs or T cells enriched from blood (not recorded which). The receptors shown here come from a woman aged 30 to 39 who had recovered from COVID-19. Each CDR3 is given with its conserved first and last residue. Fields, in order: clone size, J gene, V gene, D gene, CDR3 protein, CDR3 DNA. The D gene is left open where the match is weak. The listing skips clone size in some rows; elsewhere it reads once, few, many or a size class.

>NA|TRBJ1-2|TRBV18|TRBD1
CASSHDQGDYGYTF
TGTGCCAGCTCACACGATCAGGGGGACTATGGCTACACCTTC
>NA|TRBJ1-1|TRBV29-1|TRBD1
CSIWTGGGPRTEAFF
TGCAGCATATGGACAGGGGGCGGCCCCAGAACTGAAGCTTTCTTT
>NA|TRBJ2-7|TRBV3-1/TRBV3-2|NA
CASSPTGGVPYEQYF
TGTGCCAGCAGCCCAACCGGCGGGGTGCCCTACGAGCAGTACTTC
>few|TRBJ2-2|TRBV7-8|NA
CASSLGAVTYTGELFF
TGTGCCAGCAGCTTAGGGGCAGTAACCTACACCGGGGAGCTGTTTTTT
>NA|TRBJ1-2|TRBV28|TRBD1
CASSRDRGDGYTF
TGTGCCAGCAGCCGGGACAGGGGTGATGGCTACACCTTC
>once|TRBJ2-3|TRBV5-4|TRBD1
CASSLTTGGRTDTQYF
TGTGCCAGCAGCTTAACCACAGGGGGTAGGACAGATACGCAGTATTTT
>NA|TRBJ2-1|TRBV13|TRBD2
CASSPRVGSGRGYYNEQFF
TGTGCCAGCAGCCCACGGGTTGGCAGCGGGAGAGGATATTACAATGAGCAGTTCTTC
>NA|TRBJ2-7|TRBV3-1/TRBV3-2|NA
CASSQDQVEQYF
TGTGCCAGCAGCCAAGATCAGGTAGAGCAGTACTTC
>few|TRBJ2-2|TRBV5-1|TRBD2
CASSLSGTSPGELFF
TGCGCCAGCAGCTTGTCCGGGACTAGCCCCGGGGAGCTGTTTTTT
>NA|TRBJ2-7|TRBV6-6|TRBD1
CASSYWAGQGYEQYF
TGTGCCAGCAGTTACTGGGCGGGACAGGGCTACGAGCAGTACTTC
>NA|TRBJ2-3|TRBV5-1|TRBD1
CASSSAGRGTTDTQYF
TGCGCCAGCAGCTCGGCGGGCAGGGGGACCACAGATACGCAGTATTTT
>NA|TRBJ1-6|TRBV6-5|TRBD1
CASSLRQGQNSPLHF
TGTGCCAGCAGTCTACGACAGGGTCAGAATTCACCCCTCCACTTT
>NA|TRBJ2-3|TRBV7-8|NA
CASSLRGGHTQYF
TGTGCCAGCAGCTTAAGGGGGGGCCATACGCAGTATTTT
>once|TRBJ2-7|TRBV5-5|NA
CASSRPGSYEQYF
TGTGCCAGCAGCCGTCCGGGGTCCTACGAGCAGTACTTC
>NA|TRBJ2-3|TRBV30|TRBD2
CAWELGGADTQYF
TGTGCCTGGGAACTCGGGGGGGCAGATACGCAGTATTTT
>NA|TRBJ1-1|TRBV6-5|TRBD1
CASRSGGANTEAFF
TGTGCCAGCAGATCAGGGGGCGCGAACACTGAAGCTTTCTTT
>NA|TRBJ1-4|TRBV3-1/TRBV3-2|NA
CASSEQGRLFF
TGTGCCAGCAGCGAACAGGGCAGGCTGTTTTTT
>NA|TRBJ2-1|TRBV27|NA
CASSLWGTPYNEQFF
TGTGCCAGCAGTTTATGGGGGACACCCTACAATGAGCAGTTCTTC
>NA|TRBJ1-1|TRBV28|NA
CASSLIFGSGANTEAFF
TGTGCCAGCAGTTTAATCTTTGGGTCAGGGGCGAACACTGAAGCTTTCTTT
>NA|TRBJ1-2|TRBV6-6|TRBD1
CASSYSDRANYGYTF
TGTGCCAGCAGTTACTCGGACAGGGCAAACTATGGCTACACCTTC
>NA|TRBJ1-6|TRBV5-5|TRBD1
CASSDPPGGDSPLHF
TGTGCCAGCAGCGATCCCCCAGGGGGTGATTCACCCCTCCACTTT
>few|TRBJ1-2|TRBV7-9|NA
CASSTRGDYGYTF
TGTGCCAGCAGCACACGGGGGGACTATGGCTACACCTTC
>NA|TRBJ2-4|TRBV4-3|NA
CASSQDFLLAKNIQYF
TGCGCCAGCAGCCAAGACTTCCTACTAGCCAAAAACATTCAGTACTTC
>NA|TRBJ2-7|TRBV13|NA
CASSLFTAEQYF
TGTGCCAGCAGCTTATTTACTGCCGAGCAGTACTTC
>few|TRBJ1-1|TRBV19|TRBD1
CASSKTRQGGFRF
TGTGCCAGTAGTAAGACGAGACAGGGAGGATTTCGGTTT
>NA|TRBJ2-7|TRBV21-1|NA
CASTIERAYSYEQYF
TGTGCCAGCACCATAGAGCGGGCCTACTCCTACGAGCAGTACTTC
>NA|TRBJ2-7|TRBV11-3|NA
CASSLGDYSYEQYF
TGTGCCAGCAGCTTAGGAGACTACTCCTACGAGCAGTACTTC
>NA|TRBJ1-3|TRBV3-1/TRBV3-2|TRBD1
CASSQDPPGGISRNTIYF
TGTGCCAGCAGCCAAGATCCTCCAGGGGGCATAAGCAGAAACACCATATATTTT
>once|TRBJ2-7|TRBV15|TRBD1
CATSRDRGLREQYF
TGTGCCACCAGCAGAGACAGGGGGCTAAGGGAGCAGTACTTC
>NA|TRBJ1-3|TRBV5-6|NA
CASSLLRNSGNTIYF
TGTGCCAGCAGCTTGCTCAGGAACTCTGGAAACACCATATATTTT
>NA|TRBJ1-2|TRBV15|NA
CATSRGAVQGERYGYTF
TGTGCCACCAGCAGAGGGGCGGTTCAGGGCGAGAGGTATGGCTACACCTTC
>NA|TRBJ2-7|TRBV5-1|NA
CASSPPFPEPYEQYF
TGCGCCAGCAGCCCACCCTTTCCGGAGCCCTACGAGCAGTACTTC
>NA|TRBJ2-3|TRBV10-2|NA
CASNTQGRRTSTDTQYF
TGCGCCAGCAACACACAGGGGAGGCGTACTAGCACAGATACGCAGTATTTT
>NA|TRBJ1-1|TRBV5-4|NA
CASSHDPGQRFTEAFF
TGTGCCAGCAGTCATGATCCGGGACAAAGGTTCACTGAAGCTTTCTTT
>NA|TRBJ2-2|TRBV4-3|NA
CASSQDVGGRAGELFF
TGCGCCAGCAGCCAAGACGTAGGGGGGAGGGCCGGGGAGCTGTTTTTT
>NA|TRBJ2-2|TRBV5-1|TRBD1
CASSPGTAKKGLFF
TGCGCCAGCAGCCCGGGGACAGCTAAAAAGGGGCTGTTTTTT
>NA|TRBJ1-1|TRBV7-3|NA
CASSKGHANTEAFF
TGTGCCAGCAGCAAGGGACACGCGAACACTGAAGCTTTCTTT
>few|TRBJ2-7|TRBV7-8|NA
CASSDWTYEQYF
TGTGCCAGCAGCGACTGGACCTACGAGCAGTACTTC
>NA|TRBJ1-6|TRBV27|NA
CASSFGGSSPLHF
TGTGCCAGCAGTTTCGGGGGGAGTTCACCCCTCCACTTT
>NA|TRBJ1-4|TRBV19|TRBD1
CASRGETGLREKLFF
TGTGCCAGTAGGGGGGAGACAGGGCTGCGAGAAAAACTGTTTTTT